This T cell receptor beta chain was profiled in a study of long-term antiretroviral therapy in people with HIV. V lost 6 bases and J lost 11, with 31 bases in between. Germline V gene lookup returns CDR1 LNHDA and CDR2 SQIVND (reference sequence). The CDR3 spans 17 residues. Version v3.0 of the immunoSEQ assay ran at survey level. Sequencing was performed with immunoSEQ multiplex PCR; in TCRdb, only in-frame clones are kept and a portion is missing. In the table there are about 30,000 clones, nearly 95% of which are singletons. The chain employs TRBV19 and TRBJ1-2; a possible D gene is TRBD1 (5 bases). The sequence was collected from a woman aged 40 to 55 with HIV. Sequences were derived from unsorted PBMCs, sampled about 6.5 years after starting antiretroviral therapy. CDR3: CASSRGREEGLSSRYTF. The CDR3 DNA reads TGTGCCAGTAGCCGGGGTAGGGAAGAGGGACTCTCTAGTCGGTACACCTTC.